Presented here are 31 T cell receptor beta chains from one specimen sequenced in a study of human T cells and chemical hapten exposure. The time point denotes: patch test 1, 2 weeks after DPC sensitization. Treatment of the sample: therapeutic diphenylcyclopropenone sensitization with weekly scalp DPC. Via MiXCR, TCRdb re-called the RACE reads, giving one row per CDR3 protein. The top ten clones hold approximately 1.5% of a sample with roughly 160,000 distinct CDR3 sequences, approximately 14% of them seen once. The sequences come from whole blood, collected in connection with sensitization to the hapten diphenylcyclopropenone (DPC). Receptors originate from a woman between 25 and 40 years old with alopecia areata. Some clones in this sample may be carry-over from other donors' samples.

This clonotype turned up a few times. The chain combines TRBV7-2 with TRBJ1-2; 7 positions agree with TRBD1. V trimming: 2 bases; J trimming: 7 bases; junction bases outside the gene matches: 7. Germline V lookup: CDR1 SGHTA, CDR2 FQGNSA. The CDR3 has 14 amino acids. The CDR3, as DNA: TGTGCCAGCAGCTTATGGTCGCAGGGGGGTGGCTACACCTTC. Translating gives CASSLWSQGGGYTF.

This clonotype was detected only a few times. The rearrangement joins TRBV11-3 to TRBJ2-2; TRBD2 is a possible D gene (6 bases). Between the trimmed V and J ends, which lost 5 bases and 3 bases, there was a span of 22 bases. Germline V gene sequence: CDR1 SGHNT, CDR2 YENEEA. There are 18 residues in the CDR3. The CDR3 DNA sequence: TGTGCCAGCAGCCGCGGGAAACTGACTAGTAAGGACACCGGGGAGCTGTTTTTT. Protein sequence: CASSRGKLTSKDTGELFF.

CDR3 DNA sequence: TGTGCCAGCAGTTCAGGGCAGCCCCAGCATTTT. Amino acids: CASSSGQPQHF. The genes are TRBV6-2 or TRBV6-3 and TRBJ1-5; maybe TRBD1 (5 bases). The CDR3 is 11 amino acids. The germline gives CDR1 MNHEY, CDR2 SVGEGT. V lost 4 bases, J lost 7 bases, and 5 bases lay in between.

This clonotype was observed a handful of times. The genes are TRBV7-9 and TRBJ1-4, with 10 bases fitting TRBD1. Unmatched junction bases numbered 5, after V lost 6 bases and J lost 7 bases. The CDR3 has 14 amino acids. CDR1 is SEHNR and CDR2 is FQNEAQ in the germline V gene (reference sequence). The CDR3 DNA follows: TGTGCCAGCAGAGCCGGGACAGGGGCTGAAAAACTGTTTTTT. Encoded protein: CASRAGTGAEKLFF.

The CDR3, as DNA: TGTGCCAGCAGCCGGGTGGGCGGAGACACAGATACGCAGTATTTT. Protein: CASSRVGGDTDTQYF. The V call is TRBV5-4, the J call TRBJ2-3; the D is unclear. The V end lost 4 bases, the J end lost 2 bases, and 14 bases lay between the germline ends. The CDR3 spans 15 residues. Germline values: CDR1 SGHNT, CDR2 YYREEE (reference sequence).

The chain combines TRBV5-1 with TRBJ2-5; D not certain. This CDR3 contains 12 residues. Germline V gene sequence: CDR1 SGHRS, CDR2 YFSETQ. The V end was cut by 7 bases, the J end by 7 bases, with 14 bases between. The CDR3 sequence: CASSEPDGTQYF. CDR3 bases: TGCGCCAGCTCCGAACCCGATGGGACCCAGTACTTC.

The chain couples TRBV18 to TRBJ2-7; 9 bases map to TRBD1. The germline gives CDR1 KGHSH, CDR2 LQKENI. The ends lost 4 bases at V and 2 bases at J; junction bases unmatched: 3. CDR3 size: 14 residues. Written as DNA, the CDR3 is TGTGCCAGCTCACGAGGGACAGGGACCTACGAGCAGTACTTC. Its translation: CASSRGTGTYEQYF. The entire variable domain, with the rest obtained from reference TRBV18 and TRBJ2-7, is as follows: NAGVMQNPRHLVRRRGQEARLRCSPMKGHSHVYWYRQLPEEGLKFMVYLQKENIIDESGMPKERFSAEFPKEGPSILRIQQVVRGDSAAYFCASSRGTGTYEQYFGPGTRLTVT.

This clonotype has a count of ten or more. The V gene is TRBV6-2 or TRBV6-3, the J gene TRBJ2-4, with D possibly matching TRBD2 (6 bases). This CDR3 contains 13 residues. Germline V gene data show CDR1 as MNHEY and CDR2 as SVGEGT. V shed 8 bases and J shed 7 bases, with 15 bases lying between them. CDR3 sequence: CASRRRGSNIQYF. CDR3 bases: TGTGCCAGCCGCCGTCGGGGGTCTAACATTCAGTACTTC.

This clonotype has a handful of counts. V gene TRBV7-2 combines with J gene TRBJ2-1; D is perhaps TRBD2 (5 bases). V was clipped by 1 base and J by 9 bases, with 10 bases between them. Germline CDR1 is SGHTA and CDR2 is FQGNSA. This CDR3 comprises 13 residues. CDR3 nucleotides: TGTGCCAGCAGCTTAGGTGCTGCGGGTGAGCAGTTCTTC. It specifies CASSLGAAGEQFF.

Concerning this clonotype: Relative to the germline gene, one junction end is altered; a read error may explain this. This chain uses TRBV18 with TRBJ2-7; 11 bases line up with TRBD1. The germline V gene has CDR1 KGHSH and CDR2 LQKENI. The CDR3 has 19 amino acids. The CDR3 reads CASLPLPGQGVGPSYEQYF. DNA of the CDR3: TGTGCCAGCTTACCACTACCGGGACAGGGGGTTGGACCCTCCTACGAGCAGTACTTC.

The rearrangement uses TRBV24-1 and TRBJ2-3; 9 bases align to TRBD2. V shed 2 bases and J 2 bases; nucleotides not matched to a gene: 4. The length of the CDR3 is 16 residues. Germline V gives CDR1 KGHDR, CDR2 SFDVKD. CDR3 region: CATSDWASGNTDTQYF. DNA of the CDR3: TGTGCCACCAGTGATTGGGCTAGCGGGAACACAGATACGCAGTATTTT.

This clonotype was observed at least ten times. This sequence joins TRBV12-3 or TRBV12-4 and TRBJ1-4, with TRBD1 identical over 7 bases. V lost 7 bases to trimming and J lost 11 bases; unmatched junction nucleotides: 7. CDR3 length: 12 residues. The CDR3 nucleotides read TGTGCCAGCACCGATAACAGGGGTAAACTGTTTTTT. This gives the protein CASTDNRGKLFF.

This clonotype was counted between two and nine times. The V and J genes are TRBV7-2 and TRBJ2-1; D might be TRBD1 or TRBD2, each matching 6 bases. The ends were cut back, 6 bases at V and 6 bases at J, with 18 bases in the middle. This CDR3 region has 15 residues. Germline values: CDR1 SGHTA, CDR2 FQGNSA. CDR3 loop: CASSPRGALFNEQFF. As DNA, the CDR3 is TGTGCCAGCAGTCCTAGGGGGGCCCTCTTCAATGAGCAGTTCTTC.

This clonotype has more than one count but fewer than ten. The gene calls are TRBV11-2 and TRBJ2-1; TRBD1 agrees at 7 bases. Germline assignment: CDR1 SGHAT and CDR2 FQNNGV. The V and J ends lost 1 base and 8 bases, in that order; junction bases with no gene match: 8. This CDR3 has 15 residues. Here the CDR3 DNA reads TGTGCCAGCAGCTTAGTGAGGGACAGAATCTATGAGCAGTTCTTC. Translation: CASSLVRDRIYEQFF.

The chain is built from TRBV20-1 and TRBJ2-7, with a tentative D call TRBD2 (6 bases). Deletions cut 4 bases from V and 4 bases from J, with 11 bases between. There are 12 residues in the CDR3. Looked up from germline, CDR1 is DFQATT and CDR2 is SNEGSKA (reference sequence). As DNA, the CDR3 is TGCAGTGCTACGACTAGTTCTTACGAGCAGTACTTC. The encoded protein is CSATTSSYEQYF.

With respect to this clonotype: A read error may account for a junction end that differs from germline. V gene TRBV18 combines with J gene TRBJ2-7; D not resolved. CDR3 length equals 15 residues. Germline V CDR1 and CDR2: KGHSH, LQKENI. The CDR3 spells CASSPALQRTYEQHF. In nucleotides, the CDR3 is TGTGCCAGCTCACCCGCGCTACAACGTACCTACGAGCAGCACTTC.

This clonotype was counted at least ten times. J is TRBJ1-3 and V is TRBV10-3, with 9 bases lining up with TRBD1. The junction had 10 bases not matched to a gene; V was cut back by 8 bases and J by 5 bases. Germline V CDR1 and CDR2: ENHRY, SYGVKD. CDR3 length equals 15 residues. CDR3 region: CAIRSAGQGRNTIYF. In DNA form, the CDR3 reads TGTGCCATCCGTTCCGCTGGACAGGGGAGAAACACCATATATTTT.

This chain links TRBV20-1 with TRBJ2-7; D is perhaps TRBD2 (6 bases). The CDR3 spans 14 residues. Germline CDR1 reads DFQATT; CDR2 reads SNEGSKA (reference sequence). The V gene lost 0 bases and the J gene lost 2 bases, with 11 bases spanning the gap. CDR3 coding DNA: TGCAGTGCTAGAGATAATGGCGGGACCTACGAGCAGTACTTC. Translation: CSARDNGGTYEQYF.

This clonotype was seen at least ten times. V is TRBV29-1 and J is TRBJ2-3; 7 bases map to TRBD1. The CDR3 totals 15 residues. The germline gives CDR1 SQVTM, CDR2 ANQGSEA. The CDR3 reads CSVRQGNANTDTQYF. The CDR3 coding sequence is TGCAGTGTTCGACAGGGAAATGCGAACACAGATACGCAGTATTTT.

The V gene is TRBV10-3, the J gene TRBJ1-1; a possible D gene is TRBD1 (6 bases). This CDR3 is 12 amino acids long. The germline gives CDR1 ENHRY, CDR2 SYGVKD. Between the trimmed V and J ends, which lost 6 bases and 10 bases, there was a span of 15 bases. The chain's CDR3 is CAISETGMGAFF. Written as DNA, the CDR3 is TGTGCCATCAGCGAAACAGGGATGGGAGCTTTCTTT.

J is TRBJ2-3 and V is TRBV4-3, with D possibly being TRBD2 (6 bases). V was cut by 1 base and J by 5 bases, with 22 bases left in between. This CDR3 comprises 18 residues. Germline-derived CDR1 and CDR2 are LGHNA and YSLEER. DNA for the CDR3: TGCGCCAGCAGCCAAGCTGTTGGTGGCGGGGTCCGGGGAGATACGCAGTATTTT. Residues: CASSQAVGGGVRGDTQYF.

This clonotype appeared a few times. The chain recombines TRBV7-2 with TRBJ1-5; possible D gene TRBD1, 5 bases. V was trimmed by 0 bases and J by 3 bases, leaving 15 bases between them. This CDR3 has 17 residues. CDR1 and CDR2 from the germline V gene are SGHTA and FQGNSA. The CDR3 reads CASSLAGVGRFNQPQHF. CDR3 bases: TGTGCCAGCAGCTTAGCAGGGGTAGGACGGTTCAATCAGCCCCAGCATTTT.

This clonotype was observed a few times. The chain is built from TRBV6-5 and TRBJ2-1, with a tentative D call TRBD2 (5 bases). This CDR3 has 17 amino acids. The germline V gene has CDR1 MNHEY and CDR2 SVGAGI. The V end lost 4 bases, the J end lost 4 bases, and 20 bases lay between the germline ends. The CDR3 loop reads CASSSFPDGGVYNEQFF. The CDR3 region has the DNA TGTGCCAGCAGTTCGTTCCCGGACGGAGGAGTTTACAATGAGCAGTTCTTC.

Only a few counts were recorded for this clonotype. V and J are TRBV6-1 and TRBJ1-6, with 10 bases that match TRBD1. The CDR3 length is 15 residues. V lost 7 bases and J lost 9; bases outside the gene matches: 9. The germline gives CDR1 MNHNS, CDR2 SASEGT. Here the CDR3 DNA reads TGTGCCAGCACCTGGGACAGGGGCGTGAGTTCACCCCTCCACTTT. Translated, it gives CASTWDRGVSSPLHF.

This clonotype was counted many times. The chain employs TRBV12-3 or TRBV12-4 and TRBJ2-5; no definite D call. The CDR3 totals 14 residues. The germline V and J ends were trimmed by 5 bases and 1 base, with 11 bases remaining between them. In DNA form, the CDR3 reads TGTGCCAGCAGTCCTCGAGTAGGCCAAGAGACCCAGTACTTC. Protein product: CASSPRVGQETQYF.

The chain combines TRBV4-1 with TRBJ1-3; 10 nucleotides align to TRBD1. CDR1 MGHRA and CDR2 YSYEKL come from the germline V gene. Losses at the gene ends were 5 bases for V and 7 bases for J; bases not matched to a gene: 8. The CDR3 spans 15 residues. CDR3 region: CASSYRDRGSNTIYF. CDR3 DNA sequence: TGCGCCAGCAGCTACCGGGACAGGGGTAGTAACACCATATATTTT.

CDR3 protein: CSVERQAYTEAFF. CDR3 coding DNA: TGCAGCGTTGAGAGACAGGCCTACACTGAAGCTTTCTTT. The V gene is TRBV29-1, the J gene TRBJ1-1, with a weak D call TRBD1 (6 bases). Germline CDR1 SQVTM, CDR2 ANQGSEA. This CDR3 is 13 amino acids long. V lost 3 bases, J lost 3 bases, and 11 bases lay in between.

Many counts were recorded for this clonotype. The J gene is TRBJ2-2, the V gene TRBV7-2; D possibly corresponds to TRBD1 (5 bases). This CDR3 has 15 amino acids. Germline CDR1 reads SGHTA; CDR2 reads FQGNSA. Trimming removed 1 base from V and 3 bases from J, with 9 bases in between. The CDR3 sequence: CASSLVQAYTGELFF. CDR3 nucleotides: TGTGCCAGCAGCTTAGTACAGGCTTACACCGGGGAGCTGTTTTTT.

Only a few counts were recorded for this clonotype. In DNA form, the CDR3 reads TGTGCCAGCAGCTTAGTTGGGGCAGGCAATCAGCCCCAGCATTTT. This sequence encodes CASSLVGAGNQPQHF. The chain combines TRBV7-8 with TRBJ1-5; D may be TRBD1 (5 bases). The CDR3 has 15 residues. Deletions cut 1 base from V and 2 bases from J, with 9 bases between. Germline assignment: CDR1 SGHVS and CDR2 FQNEAQ.

The V and J genes are TRBV2 and TRBJ2-3; 8 bases fit TRBD1. The CDR3 has 16 residues. Germline lookup yields CDR1 SNHLY and CDR2 FYNNEI. V was pared by 5 bases and J by 0 bases, with 7 bases of the junction left unmatched. CDR3: CASSHSGGSSTDTQYF. The CDR3 bases are TGTGCCAGCAGTCATTCAGGGGGCTCGAGCACAGATACGCAGTATTTT.

This clonotype was seen repeatedly, ten times or more. This chain uses TRBV6-5 with TRBJ1-5; 12 nucleotides align to TRBD1. Germline V gene sequence: CDR1 MNHEY, CDR2 SVGAGI. V was clipped by 5 bases and J by 0 bases; unmatched bases: 11. CDR3 length equals 19 residues. The CDR3 sequence: CASSAPGQGALYSNQPQHF. The CDR3 nucleotides are TGTGCCAGCAGTGCTCCGGGACAGGGGGCTCTCTATAGCAATCAGCCCCAGCATTTT.